Listed below are T cell receptor beta chains from one sample, sequenced in a study of blood T cell repertoires in COVID-19. The protocol was immunoSEQ multiplex PCR, while the TCRdb copy is restricted to in-frame clones and leaves out a portion. The sample lists about 150,000 clones, about 90% seen once, with under 0.6% in the top ten. Sequences were obtained from peripheral blood. The receptors here all came from a middle-aged man with acute or convalescent COVID-19. The CDR3 runs from the conserved cysteine through the conserved F or W. The D gene is left open where the match is weak. Clone size is stated in some rows and not others, as once, few, many or a class when expanded.

v_call	j_call	clone_size	d_call	cdr3_aa	cdr3_nt
TRBV24-1	TRBJ2-2	.	TRBD2	CATSDLGLAGAHTGELFF	TGTGCCACCAGTGACCTGGGACTAGCGGGGGCCCACACCGGGGAGCTGTTTTTT
TRBV7-3	TRBJ2-1	.	TRBD1	CASSGTGTGNNEQFF	TGTGCCAGCAGTGGGACGGGGACAGGTAACAATGAGCAGTTCTTC
TRBV27	TRBJ2-1	.	TRBD2	CASSFPTSGGRNEQFF	TGTGCCAGCAGTTTCCCCACTAGCGGGGGGAGGAATGAGCAGTTCTTC
TRBV7-2	TRBJ1-6	.	TRBD1	CASSLGTGVNSPLHF	TGTGCCAGCAGCTTAGGGACAGGGGTTAATTCACCCCTCCACTTT
TRBV27	TRBJ2-7	.	TRBD2	CASSASQRESSYEQYF	TGTGCCAGCAGTGCTTCGCAGCGGGAGAGCTCCTACGAGCAGTACTTC
TRBV7-9	TRBJ2-5	.	TRBD2	CASSYGLAGGSQTQYF	TGTGCCAGCAGCTATGGACTAGCGGGGGGGTCTCAGACCCAGTACTTC
TRBV5-4	TRBJ1-1	few	.	CASSLTGANTEAFF	TGTGCCAGCAGCCTGACAGGAGCAAACACTGAAGCTTTCTTT
TRBV5-1	TRBJ2-5	.	TRBD1	CASSLDRGFGETQYF	TGCGCCAGCAGCTTGGACAGGGGTTTCGGAGAGACCCAGTACTTC
TRBV27	TRBJ2-3	.	.	CASSRQSGTDTQYF	TGTGCCAGCAGCCGACAGAGCGGCACAGATACGCAGTATTTT
TRBV11-2	TRBJ1-1	.	.	CASSPTQGMNTEAFF	TGTGCCAGCAGCCCTACCCAGGGCATGAACACTGAAGCTTTCTTT
TRBV28	TRBJ2-7	.	.	CASQTGRTYEQYF	TGTGCCAGCCAGACAGGGAGGACCTACGAGCAGTACTTC
TRBV7-3	TRBJ2-5	.	.	CASSLGRSETQYF	TGTGCCAGCAGCTTAGGCAGGTCGGAGACCCAGTACTTC
TRBV29-1	TRBJ1-5	.	.	CSVVTVSTQPQHF	TGCAGCGTTGTCACGGTCTCTACTCAGCCCCAGCATTTT
TRBV2	TRBJ1-1	.	TRBD1	CASSEQGPNTEAFF	TGTGCCAGCAGCGAACAGGGGCCGAACACTGAAGCTTTCTTT
TRBV7-2	TRBJ1-1	.	.	CASSSRTTGQTNTEAFF	TGTGCCAGCAGCTCCCGTACCACTGGACAGACTAACACTGAAGCTTTCTTT
TRBV27	TRBJ2-1	.	.	CASSFGLNEQFF	TGTGCCAGCAGTTTTGGGCTAAATGAGCAGTTCTTC
TRBV4-1	TRBJ2-3	.	TRBD2	CASSSDGGGTDTQYF	TGCGCCAGCAGCTCGGACGGGGGGGGGACAGATACGCAGTATTTT
TRBV6-6	TRBJ1-2	.	TRBD1	CASSRPTDRGVWGYTF	TGTGCCAGCAGTCGCCCCACCGACAGGGGAGTGTGGGGCTACACCTTC
TRBV14	TRBJ1-2	.	.	CASSPHAGTFYGYTF	TGTGCCAGCAGCCCGCACGCGGGGACCTTCTATGGCTACACCTTC
TRBV2	TRBJ1-2	.	.	CASFLTETGYGYTF	TGTGCCAGCTTTCTGACAGAGACGGGCTATGGCTACACCTTC
TRBV2	TRBJ1-1	.	.	CASNYATALNTEAFF	TGTGCCAGCAATTATGCGACAGCTTTGAACACTGAAGCTTTCTTT
TRBV7-9	TRBJ1-6	.	TRBD1	CASSVRDSRSPLHF	TGTGCCAGCAGCGTCCGGGACAGTCGGTCACCCCTCCACTTT
TRBV5-4	TRBJ1-2	.	.	CASSLGSGVGVVGGYTF	TGTGCCAGCAGCTTGGGATCAGGGGTCGGGGTTGTCGGTGGCTACACCTTC
TRBV9	TRBJ2-7	.	TRBD2	CASSPGASGIRVVYEQYF	TGTGCCAGCAGCCCCGGGGCTAGCGGGATCAGAGTGGTGTACGAGCAGTACTTC
TRBV19	TRBJ1-5	.	.	CASSGAGWSGSNQPQHF	TGTGCCAGTAGTGGGGCAGGGTGGAGTGGGAGCAATCAGCCCCAGCATTTT
TRBV7-9	TRBJ2-5	.	.	CASSLVSGRETQYF	TGTGCCAGCAGCTTAGTATCAGGCCGGGAGACCCAGTACTTC
TRBV5-1	TRBJ2-2	.	.	CASSLSGRTVNTGELFF	TGCGCCAGCAGCTTGTCCGGCCGGACAGTCAACACCGGGGAGCTGTTTTTT
TRBV9	TRBJ2-4	once	TRBD2	CASSVGGTSGQNIQYF	TGTGCCAGCAGCGTAGGCGGAACTAGCGGACAAAACATTCAGTACTTC
TRBV7-3	TRBJ2-5	.	TRBD1	CASSLAGTGNQETQYF	TGTGCCAGCAGCTTAGCCGGGACAGGGAATCAAGAGACCCAGTACTTC
TRBV9	TRBJ1-4	.	TRBD1	CASSEAQGTVNEKLFF	TGTGCCAGCAGCGAGGCCCAGGGGACAGTTAATGAAAAACTGTTTTTT
TRBV6-5	TRBJ1-6	.	.	CASSPRTQTDSPLHF	TGTGCCAGCAGTCCCCGGACACAGACGGATTCACCCCTCCACTTT
TRBV28	TRBJ2-2	.	TRBD2	CASSLPGGTTNGELFF	TGTGCCAGCAGCCTCCCGGGAGGGACCACAAACGGGGAGCTGTTTTTT
TRBV19	TRBJ1-2	.	TRBD1	CASSILGQGGYGYTF	TGTGCCAGTAGTATCCTTGGACAGGGCGGATATGGCTACACCTTC
TRBV9	TRBJ2-2	.	TRBD2	CASSVARGRAAGELFF	TGTGCCAGCAGCGTAGCTCGGGGGAGGGCCGCCGGGGAGCTGTTTTTT
TRBV5-5	TRBJ1-2	.	.	CASSLTGASYGYTF	TGTGCCAGCAGCCTGACTGGCGCGAGCTATGGCTACACCTTC
TRBV6-1	TRBJ1-5	few	.	CASSEARNQHF	TGTGCCAGCAGTGAAGCCCGTAACCAGCATTTT
TRBV29-1	TRBJ2-7	.	TRBD1	CSVERQGLYEQYF	TGCAGCGTTGAACGACAGGGTCTCTACGAGCAGTACTTC
TRBV6-6	TRBJ1-2	.	TRBD1	CASSSQTGTGLYGYTF	TGTGCCAGCAGTAGCCAAACCGGGACAGGTCTCTATGGCTACACCTTC
TRBV5-1	TRBJ2-7	.	TRBD1	CASSSWTGRSSYEQYF	TGCGCCAGCAGCTCATGGACAGGGAGGAGCTCCTACGAGCAGTACTTC
TRBV6-2/TRBV6-3	TRBJ1-1	.	.	CASSRGDGGRTEAFF	TGTGCCAGCAGTAGAGGGGATGGGGGCAGAACTGAAGCTTTCTTT